These T cell receptor beta chains were read from a single sample in a study of human T cells and chemical hapten exposure. MiXCR, applied by TCRdb to the 5' RACE reads, yields one record per CDR3 protein. Of approximately 140,000 distinct CDR3 sequences listed, 4.1% are singletons. All receptors derive from a female donor in good health. Both conserved end residues are part of each CDR3. A D gene is named only where the DNA matches it firmly. Rows give clone size only sometimes, using once, few, many, or a class for an expanded clone.

V gene	J gene	clone size	D gene	CDR3 protein	CDR3 DNA
TRBV2	TRBJ2-1	many	TRBD2	CASSERGTSSYNEQFF	TGTGCCAGCAGTGAACGGGGGACTAGCTCCTACAATGAGCAGTTCTTC
TRBV7-9	TRBJ1-1	many	-	CASNFAENTEAFF	TGTGCCAGCAACTTCGCCGAGAACACTGAAGCTTTCTTT
TRBV7-8	TRBJ2-4	many	-	CASSPPLIAKNIQYF	TGTGCCAGCAGCCCTCCTCTAATAGCCAAAAACATTCAGTACTTC
TRBV6-6	TRBJ1-5	many	-	CASSYSIQPQHF	TGTGCCAGCAGTTACTCGATTCAGCCCCAGCATTTT
TRBV5-1	TRBJ2-5	many	-	CASAVGGLNSAETQYF	TGCGCCAGCGCTGTTGGGGGACTTAATAGTGCAGAGACCCAGTACTTC
TRBV6-2/TRBV6-3	TRBJ2-1	many	TRBD2	CASSYGGGPINEQFF	TGTGCCAGCAGTTATGGCGGGGGACCCATCAATGAGCAGTTCTTC
TRBV2	TRBJ1-5	many	-	CASSNRDLNNQPQHF	TGTGCCAGCAGTAACAGGGATTTGAACAATCAGCCCCAGCATTTT
TRBV13	TRBJ2-5	many	-	CASSSWAPPTQYF	TGTGCCAGCAGCTCGTGGGCGCCACCGACCCAGTACTTC
TRBV7-2	TRBJ2-1	many	-	CASSLIAAYNEQFF	TGTGCCAGCAGCTTAATAGCGGCCTACAATGAGCAGTTCTTC
TRBV6-6	TRBJ1-2	many	-	CASSPTDGLYGYTF	TGTGCCAGCAGTCCTACCGACGGCCTGTATGGCTACACCTTC
TRBV7-3	TRBJ2-1	many	-	CASSLSAGGPSYNEQFF	TGTGCCAGCAGCTTAAGTGCTGGCGGGCCCTCCTACAATGAGCAGTTCTTC
TRBV20-1	TRBJ2-1	-	TRBD1	CSASYRDRGNEQFF	TGCAGTGCTAGCTACCGGGACAGGGGCAATGAGCAGTTCTTC
TRBV28	TRBJ1-6	many	-	CASSPGRAVVYNSPLHF	TGTGCCAGCAGTCCTGGACGGGCGGTGGTGTATAATTCACCCCTCCACTTT
TRBV12-5	TRBJ1-1	many	-	CASGLVLKRGNTEAFF	TGTGCTAGTGGTTTGGTTCTCAAAAGGGGGAACACTGAAGCTTTCTTT
TRBV11-1	TRBJ1-1	few	-	CASSLAVNTEAFF	TGTGCCAGCAGCTTAGCTGTGAACACTGAAGCTTTCTTT
TRBV7-9	TRBJ2-3	many	-	CASSLLTTDTQYF	TGTGCCAGCAGCTTACTAACCACAGATACGCAGTATTTT
TRBV14	TRBJ1-6	many	-	CASSRRGGQNSPLHF	TGTGCCAGCAGCCGACGGGGGGGGCAAAATTCACCCCTCCACTTT
TRBV3-1	TRBJ2-5	many	-	CASSHGSSQETQYF	TGTGCCAGCAGCCATGGGAGCAGTCAAGAGACCCAGTACTTC
TRBV2	TRBJ2-7	many	-	CASSELVGANLYEQYF	TGTGCCAGCAGTGAATTGGTAGGGGCGAACCTCTACGAGCAGTACTTC
TRBV7-2	TRBJ2-3	many	-	CASSRGSFHGDTQYF	TGTGCCAGCAGCCGGGGCTCGTTCCACGGGGATACGCAGTATTTT
TRBV7-2	TRBJ2-1	many	-	CASSPATTASSYNEQFF	TGTGCCAGCAGCCCCGCTACGACAGCGAGCTCCTACAATGAGCAGTTCTTC
TRBV7-2	TRBJ1-6	-	-	CASSLVGGLGSPLHF	TGTGCCAGCAGCTTAGTCGGGGGGCTAGGGTCACCCCTCCACTTT
TRBV11-2	TRBJ2-5	-	-	CASSLVPGWGQETQYF	TGTGCCAGCAGCTTAGTACCGGGTTGGGGTCAAGAGACCCAGTACTTC
TRBV5-1	TRBJ2-1	few	-	CASSLWGDEQFF	TGCGCCAGCAGCTTGTGGGGGGATGAGCAGTTCTTC
TRBV27	TRBJ2-1	many	TRBD2	CASNPGGTTVQREQFF	TGTGCCAGCAACCCGGGGGGGACAACCGTACAGAGGGAGCAGTTCTTC
TRBV9	TRBJ1-4	many	TRBD1	CASSAGTGVRSGEKLFF	TGTGCCAGCAGCGCCGGGACAGGGGTGCGCTCTGGTGAAAAACTGTTTTTT
TRBV27	TRBJ2-3	many	-	CASSPSGDTQYF	TGTGCCAGCAGTCCGTCCGGGGATACGCAGTATTTT
TRBV7-9	TRBJ1-3	many	-	CASSSPGNTIYF	TGTGCCAGCAGCTCGCCTGGAAACACCATATATTTT
TRBV7-3	TRBJ1-1	many	TRBD1	CASSLTGGTEAFF	TGTGCCAGCAGCTTGACAGGGGGCACTGAAGCTTTCTTT
TRBV7-2	TRBJ1-4	many	TRBD1	CASSSMGQSNEKLFF	TGTGCCAGCAGCTCTATGGGACAGAGCAATGAAAAACTGTTTTTT
TRBV18	TRBJ1-1	many	-	CASSPPNRLMNTEAFF	TGTGCCAGCTCACCACCGAACAGACTTATGAACACTGAAGCTTTCTTT